The present T cell receptor beta chain was sequenced within a study of blood T cells in healthy people across ages. This clonotype has more than one count but fewer than ten. For the second PCR, which ran for about 6 to 12 cycles, a sample-barcoded 5' primer and a J-beta primer mix were used. A single record per CDR3 protein comes from TCRdb applying MiXCR to the 5' RACE reads. The sample shows around 520,000 distinct CDR3 sequences, about a quarter of them seen only once. CDR1 SGHAT and CDR2 FQNNGV come from the germline V gene. V lost 5 bases and J 13 bases, leaving 20 bases between the germline ends. The length of the CDR3 is 13 residues. This sample also appeared in a second study, on T cells of mothers and their children. That work states: All donors were healthy and Caucasian; they were a few mothers and their six children. Slightly higher but non-significant overlap marked related mother-child pairs versus unrelated pairs.

Sequencing input: blood. The TCR comes from a boy younger than 10 in good health. This chain joins TRBV11-2 and TRBJ2-5; D call uncertain. The CDR3 sequence: CASSLLQSYERYF. The CDR3, as DNA: TGTGCCAGCAGCCTCCTACAGAGCTACGAGCGGTACTTC. The full variable domain, rest sourced from reference TRBV11-2 and TRBJ2-5, is EAGVAQSPRYKIIEKRQSVAFWCNPISGHATLYWYQQILGQGPKLLIQFQNNGVVDDSQLPKDRFSAERLKGVDSTLKIQPAKLEDSAVYLCASSLLQSYERYFGPGTRLLVL.